The source of this TCR beta chain is a study of T cells in Graves' hyperthyroidism and ophthalmopathy. Amplified TCR beta CDR3 regions derived from RNA transcripts. First-round RT-PCR targeting the TCR CDR3 was performed with the HTBI primer set. Each CDR3 protein gets one entry after TCRdb re-called the multiplex PCR reads with MiXCR. The table records about 400,000 distinct CDR3 sequences, less than 20% of them present only once. This clonotype was observed many times. What it recognizes is unknown. Study results and limitations: Among clonotypes expanded in thyroid above 0.001, most were also found in blood. From stable hyperthyroidism, ophthalmopathy was separated by a 13 V-J model. The model identified upcoming ophthalmopathy a median about 7.1 months ahead of onset.

Hyperthyroidism, newly diagnosed and lasting under 2 months, affected patients aged 18 to 65. The germline CDR1 and CDR2 sequences are SGHRS and YFSETQ. The CDR3 covers 14 residues. Trimming stripped 0 bases from V and 6 bases from J, with 10 bases between. The sequencing sample was made of blood. The clonotype comes from a young woman with Graves' hyperthyroidism that later progressed to Graves' ophthalmopathy. The chain recombines TRBV5-1 with TRBJ2-1, with D unclear. CDR3: CASSLGQEINEQFF. The CDR3 coding sequence is TGCGCCAGCAGCTTGGGGCAGGAGATCAATGAGCAGTTCTTC.